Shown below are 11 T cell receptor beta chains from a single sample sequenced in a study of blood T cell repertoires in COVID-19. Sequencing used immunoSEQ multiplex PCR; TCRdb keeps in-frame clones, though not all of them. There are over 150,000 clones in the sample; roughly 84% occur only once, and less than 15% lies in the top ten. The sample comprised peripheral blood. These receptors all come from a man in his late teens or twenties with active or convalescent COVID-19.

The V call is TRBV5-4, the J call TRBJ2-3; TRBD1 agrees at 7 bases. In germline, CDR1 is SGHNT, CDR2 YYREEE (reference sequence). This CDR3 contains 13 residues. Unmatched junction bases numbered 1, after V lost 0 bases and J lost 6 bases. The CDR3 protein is CASSLAGGDTQYF. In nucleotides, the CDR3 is TGTGCCAGCAGCTTGGCAGGGGGTGATACGCAGTATTTT.

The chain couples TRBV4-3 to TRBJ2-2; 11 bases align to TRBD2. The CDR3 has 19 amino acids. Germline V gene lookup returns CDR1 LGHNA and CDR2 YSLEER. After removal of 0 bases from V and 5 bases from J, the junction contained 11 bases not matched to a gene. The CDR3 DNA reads TGCGCCAGCAGCCAAGATATTGAGGGACTAGCGGTCGGGACCGGGGAGCTGTTTTTT. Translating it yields CASSQDIEGLAVGTGELFF.

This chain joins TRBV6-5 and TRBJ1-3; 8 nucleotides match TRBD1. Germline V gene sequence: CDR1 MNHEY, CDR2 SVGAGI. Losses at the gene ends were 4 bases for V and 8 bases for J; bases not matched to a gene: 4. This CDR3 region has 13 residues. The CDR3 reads CASSSGQGYTIYF. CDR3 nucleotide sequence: TGTGCCAGCAGTTCCGGACAGGGATACACCATATATTTT.

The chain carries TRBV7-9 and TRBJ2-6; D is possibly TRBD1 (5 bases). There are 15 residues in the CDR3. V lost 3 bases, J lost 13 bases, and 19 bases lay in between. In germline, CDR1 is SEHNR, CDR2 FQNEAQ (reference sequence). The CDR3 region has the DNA TGTGCCAGCAGCTTTGGGGCAGGGCTGGGTAATGTCCTGACTTTC. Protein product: CASSFGAGLGNVLTF.

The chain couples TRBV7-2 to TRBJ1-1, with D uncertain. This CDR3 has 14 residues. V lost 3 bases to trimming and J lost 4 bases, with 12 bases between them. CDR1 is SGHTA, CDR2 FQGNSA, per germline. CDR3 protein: CASSFPPGSTEAFF. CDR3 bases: TGTGCCAGCAGCTTCCCCCCAGGAAGCACTGAAGCTTTCTTT. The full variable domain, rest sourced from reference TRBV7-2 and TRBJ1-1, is GAGVSQSPSNKVTEKGKDVELRCDPISGHTALYWYRQSLGQGLEFLIYFQGNSAPDKSGLPSDRFSAERTGGSVSTLTIQRTQQEDSAVYLCASSFPPGSTEAFFGQGTRLTVV.

The CDR3 region has the DNA TGCGCCAGCAGCCAGCGCAATGACAGACTCACCGGGGAGCTGTTTTTT. Amino acids: CASSQRNDRLTGELFF. The V and J genes are TRBV4-3 and TRBJ2-2, with TRBD1 as a possible D gene (5 bases). V lost 3 bases to trimming and J lost 4 bases, with 15 bases between them. The CDR3 consists of 16 residues. Germline-derived CDR1 and CDR2 are LGHNA and YSLEER.

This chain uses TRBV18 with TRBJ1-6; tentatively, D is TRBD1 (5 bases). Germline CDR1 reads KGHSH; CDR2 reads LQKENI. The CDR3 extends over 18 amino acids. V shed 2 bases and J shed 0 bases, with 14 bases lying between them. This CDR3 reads CASSPYRGTSSYNSPLHF. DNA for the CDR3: TGTGCCAGCTCACCATATCGGGGGACTAGCTCCTATAATTCACCCCTCCACTTT.

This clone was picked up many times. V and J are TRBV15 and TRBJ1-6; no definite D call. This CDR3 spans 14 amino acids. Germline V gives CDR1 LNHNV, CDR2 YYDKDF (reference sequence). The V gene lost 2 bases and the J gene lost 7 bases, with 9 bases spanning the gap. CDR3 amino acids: CATSRYQANSPLHF. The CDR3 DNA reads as TGTGCCACCAGCAGATACCAGGCCAATTCACCCCTCCACTTT.

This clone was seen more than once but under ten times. Written as DNA, the CDR3 is TGTGCCAGCAGTTACGCGGACAGGGGGAGATCACCCCTCCACTTT. This sequence encodes CASSYADRGRSPLHF. V usage is TRBV6-5 and J usage is TRBJ1-6, with 10 bases fitting TRBD1. Germline loops: CDR1 MNHEY, CDR2 SVGAGI. CDR3 length equals 15 residues. V trimming: 2 bases; J trimming: 10 bases; junction bases outside the gene matches: 5.

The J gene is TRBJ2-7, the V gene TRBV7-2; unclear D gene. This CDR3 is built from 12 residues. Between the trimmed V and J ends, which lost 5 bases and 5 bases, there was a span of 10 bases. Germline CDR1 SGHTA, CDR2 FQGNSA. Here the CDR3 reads CASSPKVHEQYF. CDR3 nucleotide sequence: TGTGCCAGCAGCCCTAAAGTCCACGAGCAGTACTTC.

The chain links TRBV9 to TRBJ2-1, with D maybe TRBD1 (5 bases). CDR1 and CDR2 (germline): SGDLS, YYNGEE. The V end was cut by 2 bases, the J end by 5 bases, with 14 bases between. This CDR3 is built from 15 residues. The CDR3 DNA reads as TGTGCCAGCAGCGTTCTACAGGCGACGAACAATGAGCAGTTCTTC. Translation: CASSVLQATNNEQFF.